The 30 T cell receptor beta chains below were found in one sample sequenced in a study of T-cell memory formation after mild COVID-19. One entry per CDR3 protein, called by TCRdb with MiXCR from the 5' RACE reads. The sample consists of fewer than 250,000 distinct CDR3 sequences, roughly a tenth of them appearing once. Specimen: PBMCs or a T cell subset sorted from them (not recorded which). These receptors were obtained from a man between 18 and 35 years old who had mild COVID-19 (a few samples of this study predate the infection). Cell type and time point are not known.

The V call is TRBV4-1, the J call TRBJ1-5; D might be TRBD1 (5 bases). Trimming stripped 0 bases from V and 5 bases from J, with 11 bases between. CDR1 and CDR2 (germline): MGHRA, YSYEKL. The CDR3 spans 15 residues. The CDR3 coding sequence is TGCGCCAGCAGCCAAGATTACCAGGGTCATCAGCCCCAGCATTTT. This gives the protein CASSQDYQGHQPQHF.

The rearrangement joins TRBV6-2 or TRBV6-3 to TRBJ2-6; 7 nucleotides line up with TRBD1. CDR1 and CDR2 from the germline V gene are MNHEY and SVGEGT. Trimming removed 6 bases from V and 4 bases from J; junction bases left unmatched: 6. The CDR3 length is 15 residues. CDR3 amino acids: CASRYRGSGANVLTF. The CDR3 DNA is TGTGCCAGCAGATACAGGGGTTCCGGGGCCAACGTCCTGACTTTC.

V is TRBV6-1 and J is TRBJ1-5, with D unclear. CDR3 length: 10 amino acids. The germline gives CDR1 MNHNS, CDR2 SASEGT. The germline V and J ends were trimmed by 4 bases and 9 bases, with 4 bases remaining between them. In DNA, the CDR3 is TGTGCCAGCAGTGCCGGGCCCCAGCATTTT. The encoded protein is CASSAGPQHF.

J is TRBJ1-1 and V is TRBV5-1, with 8 bases identical to TRBD1. This CDR3 has 14 residues. Trimming removed 3 bases from V and 4 bases from J; junction bases left unmatched: 5. Germline assignment: CDR1 SGHRS and CDR2 YFSETQ. The CDR3: CASSSQGDLTEAFF. The CDR3 DNA reads as TGCGCCAGCAGCTCACAGGGGGATCTCACTGAAGCTTTCTTT. Drawing the rest from reference TRBV5-1 and TRBJ1-1, the complete variable domain is KAGVTQTPRYLIKTRGQQVTLSCSPISGHRSVSWYQQTPGQGLQFLFEYFSETQRNKGNFPGRFSGRQFSNSRSEMNVSTLELGDSALYLCASSSQGDLTEAFFGQGTRLTVV.

This clonotype was picked up many times. The chain has TRBV5-1 and TRBJ2-2; 9 nucleotides agree with TRBD2. This CDR3 is 16 amino acids long. CDR1 and CDR2 from the germline V gene are SGHRS and YFSETQ. Trimming removed 4 bases from V and 2 bases from J; junction bases left unmatched: 6. CDR3 DNA: TGCGCCAGCAGCCCCCCCGGGACTAGCAACACCGGGGAGCTGTTTTTT. Protein: CASSPPGTSNTGELFF. Combining the CDR3 with reference TRBV5-1 and TRBJ2-2 gives the whole variable domain KAGVTQTPRYLIKTRGQQVTLSCSPISGHRSVSWYQQTPGQGLQFLFEYFSETQRNKGNFPGRFSGRQFSNSRSEMNVSTLELGDSALYLCASSPPGTSNTGELFFGEGSRLTVL.

This clonotype was counted a few times. V is TRBV13 and J is TRBJ1-2; D unresolved. The CDR3 is made up of 13 amino acids. Per germline, CDR1 PRHDT and CDR2 FYEKMQ (reference sequence). V was trimmed by 5 bases and J by 3 bases, leaving 10 bases between them. CDR3 DNA: TGTGCCAGCAGCCACGGTAGGGACTATGGCTACACCTTC. Amino acid sequence: CASSHGRDYGYTF.

A few counts support this clonotype. The chain is built from TRBV18 and TRBJ1-1, with a possible D match to TRBD1 (6 bases). V was shortened by 5 bases and J by 3 bases, with 10 bases between the two germline ends. Germline CDR1 and CDR2: KGHSH and LQKENI. This CDR3 comprises 13 residues. The CDR3 loop reads CASSSAGDTEAFF. In nucleotides, the CDR3 is TGTGCCAGCTCATCTGCAGGGGACACTGAAGCTTTCTTT.

This clonotype showed up just a few times. The chain employs TRBV6-5 and TRBJ2-1, with a weak D call TRBD2 (5 bases). V dropped 6 bases and J dropped 4 bases, with 16 bases sitting between them. In germline, CDR1 is MNHEY, CDR2 SVGAGI. The CDR3 has 15 residues. The chain's CDR3 is CASSSTRLVYNEQFF. The CDR3 DNA follows: TGTGCCAGCAGCTCAACTAGGCTGGTATACAATGAGCAGTTCTTC.

This clonotype was found many times. The chain links TRBV28 to TRBJ2-3, with TRBD2 identical over 8 bases. The CDR3 extends over 12 amino acids. V dropped 6 bases and J dropped 5; count of bases not matched to a gene: 1. The germline CDR1 and CDR2 sequences are MDHEN and SYDVKM. CDR3 sequence reads: CASRGLVDTQYF. For the CDR3, the DNA is TGTGCCAGCAGGGGACTAGTAGATACGCAGTATTTT.

This clonotype was picked up a small number of times. This rearrangement joins TRBV5-1 to TRBJ2-3; tentatively, D is TRBD2 (5 bases). CDR1 is SGHRS, CDR2 YFSETQ, per germline. This CDR3 comprises 14 residues. V lost 4 bases and J 2 bases, leaving 11 bases between the germline ends. CDR3 loop: CASSPGRNTDTQYF. Written as DNA, the CDR3 is TGCGCCAGCAGCCCGGGGAGAAACACAGATACGCAGTATTTT.

This clonotype was detected many times. The chain carries TRBV10-3 and TRBJ1-3; possibly TRBD1 for D (6 bases). Germline V gene data show CDR1 as ENHRY and CDR2 as SYGVKD. The CDR3 spans 14 residues. Trimming took off 10 bases at V and 0 bases at J, with 13 bases between the two ends. For the CDR3, the DNA is TGTGCCACCGAGGACAGAAACTCTGGAAACACCATATATTTT. This sequence encodes CATEDRNSGNTIYF.

There are a few counts of this clonotype. DNA of the CDR3: TGTGCCAGCATTGGGGGGCCGGGTAATCAGCCCCAGCATTTT. Translating gives CASIGGPGNQPQHF. The chain uses TRBV6-1 and TRBJ1-5, with D possibly TRBD1 on 6 matching bases. The CDR3 totals 14 residues. Germline V gives CDR1 MNHNS, CDR2 SASEGT. Trimming cost V 7 bases and J 4 bases, with 14 bases left between them.

The V and J genes are TRBV6-5 and TRBJ2-1; either TRBD1 or TRBD2 may fit D (6 bases each). Trimming removed 3 bases from V and 6 bases from J, with 12 bases in between. The CDR3 loop spans 14 amino acids. The germline gives CDR1 MNHEY, CDR2 SVGAGI. The CDR3, as DNA: TGTGCCAGCAGTTATGAGGGGGGCCGCAATGAGCAGTTCTTC. As protein: CASSYEGGRNEQFF.

This clonotype showed up many times. V gene TRBV20-1 combines with J gene TRBJ2-3; 16 bases match TRBD2. The CDR3 has 16 residues. Unmatched junction bases numbered 5, after V lost 5 bases and J lost 3 bases. Germline assignment: CDR1 DFQATT and CDR2 SNEGSKA (reference sequence). The CDR3 loop is CSAGTSGGAGTDTQYF. The DNA for the CDR3 is TGCAGTGCTGGGACTAGCGGGGGGGCGGGGACAGATACGCAGTATTTT.

V is TRBV7-2 and J is TRBJ1-1; D uncertain. Trimming took off 5 bases at V and 3 bases at J, with 13 bases between the two ends. Germline V lookup: CDR1 SGHTA, CDR2 FQGNSA. The CDR3 totals 14 residues. The CDR3, as DNA: TGTGCCAGCAGCACGAGTGCATGGGACACTGAAGCTTTCTTT. Its translation is CASSTSAWDTEAFF.

This chain links TRBV12-3 or TRBV12-4 with TRBJ1-6, with D unresolved. V was pared by 3 bases and J by 4 bases, with 4 bases between. CDR3 length equals 13 residues. CDR3 in amino acids: CASSFGYNSPLHF. DNA for the CDR3: TGTGCCAGCAGTTTTGGTTATAATTCACCCCTCCACTTT.

CDR3 DNA sequence: TGTGCCAGCAGCCTTAGCGGGGGGGCCTACACCGGGGAGCTGTTTTTT. The encoded protein is CASSLSGGAYTGELFF. The chain joins TRBV7-3 to TRBJ2-2, with 11 bases identical to TRBD2. Unmatched junction bases numbered 5, after V lost 5 bases and J lost 3 bases. This CDR3 region has 16 residues. Germline V gene lookup returns CDR1 SGHTA and CDR2 FQGTGA.

V usage is TRBV12-3 or TRBV12-4 and J usage is TRBJ1-2; 8 bases fit TRBD1. With 2 bases clipped from V and 5 bases from J, the junction kept 4 bases outside the gene matches. The CDR3 is 14 residues long. Written as DNA, the CDR3 is TGTGCCAGCAGTTTAAGAGGACAGGGATATGGCTACACCTTC. It translates to CASSLRGQGYGYTF.

The rearrangement joins TRBV25-1 to TRBJ1-1, with D possibly matching TRBD1 (6 bases). The V end lost 0 bases, the J end lost 9 bases, and 14 bases lay between the germline ends. The germline V gene encodes CDR1 MGHDK and CDR2 SYGVNS. The CDR3 extends over 14 amino acids. DNA for the CDR3: TGTGCCAGCAGTGAATATCTTAGCGGACAGCAAGCTTTCTTT. Translated: CASSEYLSGQQAFF.

The chain couples TRBV6-5 to TRBJ1-2, with D possibly being TRBD1 (5 bases). The CDR3 totals 17 residues. V lost 1 base and J lost 0, with 15 bases in between. Germline CDR1 reads MNHEY; CDR2 reads SVGAGI. The CDR3 coding sequence is TGTGCCAGCAGTTACTTAAACCCGGGACTGCCTAACTATGGCTACACCTTC. Its protein is CASSYLNPGLPNYGYTF.

V usage is TRBV18 and J usage is TRBJ1-1, with a weak D call TRBD1 (5 bases). Trimming shortened V by 6 bases and J by 8 bases, and 22 bases separated the two germline ends. The germline V gene has CDR1 KGHSH and CDR2 LQKENI. CDR3 length: 15 amino acids. CDR3 region: CASSRQGTGTLEAFF. As DNA, the CDR3 is TGTGCCAGCTCCCGGCAGGGAACCGGTACCCTGGAAGCTTTCTTT. Complete variable domain (other parts from reference TRBV18 and TRBJ1-1): NAGVMQNPRHLVRRRGQEARLRCSPMKGHSHVYWYRQLPEEGLKFMVYLQKENIIDESGMPKERFSAEFPKEGPSILRIQQVVRGDSAAYFCASSRQGTGTLEAFFGQGTRLTVV.

This clonotype was observed many times. The rearrangement uses TRBV20-1 and TRBJ1-2; a possible D gene is TRBD1 (6 bases). The CDR3 has 14 amino acids. CDR1 is DFQATT and CDR2 is SNEGSKA in the germline V gene (reference sequence). V was pared by 3 bases and J by 3 bases, with 14 bases between. DNA of the CDR3: TGCAGTGCTAGGGGTGACAGGCAAGACTATGGCTACACCTTC. This encodes CSARGDRQDYGYTF.

This clonotype has just a few counts. The V call is TRBV4-3, the J call TRBJ1-2; D gene uncertain. This CDR3 has 14 residues. Germline V CDR1 and CDR2: LGHNA, YSLEER. Trimming removed 1 base from V and 7 bases from J, with 13 bases in between. The CDR3 spells CASSQGPFRGGYTF. DNA of the CDR3: TGCGCCAGCAGCCAAGGTCCCTTCCGGGGTGGCTACACCTTC.

J is TRBJ2-7 and V is TRBV7-2; D possibly corresponds to TRBD2 (5 bases). Per germline, CDR1 SGHTA and CDR2 FQGNSA. V lost 1 base, J lost 2 bases, and 12 bases lay in between. This CDR3 is 15 amino acids long. This chain's CDR3 is CASSLGGGLTYEQYF. As DNA, the CDR3 is TGTGCCAGCAGCTTAGGTGGAGGACTTACCTACGAGCAGTACTTC.

The chain has TRBV23-1 and TRBJ2-7; D not resolved. TRBV23-1 is an open reading frame whose function is uncertain. Trimming cost V 8 bases and J 6 bases, with 8 bases left between them. The CDR3 contains 10 residues. CDR3 sequence: CASSSGEQYF. DNA of the CDR3: TGCGCCAGCTCCTCCGGCGAGCAGTACTTC.

This clonotype was seen a handful of times. The CDR3 is CSAPPTGSYGYTF. CDR3 coding DNA: TGCAGTGCACCTCCCACAGGGAGCTATGGCTACACCTTC. The chain employs TRBV20-1 and TRBJ1-2, with D perhaps TRBD1 (6 bases). This CDR3 region has 13 residues. CDR1 DFQATT and CDR2 SNEGSKA come from the germline V gene (reference sequence). The germline V and J ends were trimmed by 6 bases and 4 bases, with 15 bases remaining between them.

This clonotype was found a few times. The chain joins TRBV5-1 to TRBJ1-6; D perhaps matches TRBD1 (5 bases). The CDR3 contains 16 residues. The germline V and J ends were trimmed by 0 bases and 6 bases, with 13 bases remaining between them. CDR1 SGHRS and CDR2 YFSETQ come from the germline V gene. CDR3 DNA sequence: TGCGCCAGCAGCTTGGGGCCGAGACAGCCTAATTCACCCCTCCACTTT. This encodes CASSLGPRQPNSPLHF.

CDR3 nucleotide sequence: TGTGCCAGCAGCTTACTAGTACTCTCTGGGGCCAACGTCCTGACTTTC. The encoded protein is CASSLLVLSGANVLTF. This chain joins TRBV5-6 and TRBJ2-6; tentative D call: TRBD2 (5 bases). The V end lost 2 bases, the J end lost 0 bases, and 9 bases lay between the germline ends. The CDR3 is 16 residues long. The germline gives CDR1 SGHDT, CDR2 YYEEEE.

This clonotype appeared a few times. V is TRBV4-3 and J is TRBJ2-5; no reliable D call. Germline V CDR1 and CDR2: LGHNA, YSLEER. The germline V and J ends were trimmed by 5 bases and 1 base, with 14 bases remaining between them. The CDR3 contains 15 residues. The CDR3: CASSEVGAGQETQYF. CDR3 in DNA: TGCGCCAGCAGCGAAGTTGGCGCAGGCCAAGAGACCCAGTACTTC.

This clonotype was detected only a few times. The rearrangement joins TRBV21-1 to TRBJ1-3; TRBD1 is taken as the D call from the table, unchecked against the DNA. TRBV21-1 is deemed a pseudogene. This CDR3 comprises 19 residues. The DNA of the CDR3 is TGTGCCAGCAGCAAATCCGAGATTATCCAGGACAGCAATGGAAACACCATATATTTT. Amino acids: CASSKSEIIQDSNGNTIYF.